These T cell receptor beta chains were read from a single sample in a study of blood T cell repertoires in COVID-19. This table comes from immunoSEQ multiplex PCR, and its TCRdb copy is limited to in-frame clones, with some not included. The sample holds about 230,000 clones, roughly 85% seen once. Material: PBMCs or T cells enriched from blood (not recorded which). The receptors originated from a man aged 25-40 years who had recovered from COVID-19. The CDR3 runs from the conserved cysteine through the conserved F or W. A D gene is named only where the DNA matches it firmly. Expanded clones are given a class, and other clones once, few, many or no size at all.

once	.	TRBV2	TRBJ1-1	CASSEFGSGVNTEAFF	TGTGCCAGCAGTGAATTTGGGTCCGGAGTGAACACTGAAGCTTTCTTT
.	TRBD1	TRBV10-2	TRBJ2-5	CASSDGPSRGLSLETQYF	TGCGCCAGCAGTGATGGTCCATCCAGGGGGTTATCTTTGGAGACCCAGTACTTC
.	TRBD1	TRBV7-9	TRBJ2-7	CASSLRDRASQYF	TGTGCCAGCAGCCTCCGGGACAGGGCGTCGCAGTACTTC
few	.	TRBV5-1	TRBJ1-3	CASSLAGYGNTIYF	TGCGCCAGCAGCTTGGCGGGATACGGAAACACCATATATTTT
.	.	TRBV21-1	TRBJ2-4	CASSKVSGLAKNIQYF	TGTGCCAGCAGCAAAGTATCGGGATTAGCCAAAAACATTCAGTACTTC
.	.	TRBV9	TRBJ2-1	CASSVEGGLPSYNEQFF	TGTGCCAGCAGCGTAGAGGGCGGGCTGCCCTCTTACAATGAGCAGTTCTTC
.	TRBD2	TRBV7-2	TRBJ2-1	CASSLGLAGGNEQFF	TGTGCCAGCAGCTTAGGGTTAGCGGGGGGGAATGAGCAGTTCTTC
.	.	TRBV30	TRBJ1-3	CAWSGRISGNTIYF	TGTGCCTGGAGTGGCAGAATCTCTGGAAACACCATATATTTT
.	TRBD1	TRBV7-2	TRBJ1-2	CASSLEGLGTGQGYTF	TGTGCCAGCAGCTTAGAAGGTCTAGGGACAGGTCAGGGCTACACCTTC
.	TRBD2	TRBV2	TRBJ2-1	CASSSIDSGRRDNEQFF	TGTGCCAGCAGTTCTATAGATAGCGGGAGAAGGGACAATGAGCAGTTCTTC
.	TRBD1	TRBV2	TRBJ1-2	CARVPTGTYGYTF	TGTGCCAGGGTACCGACAGGGACGTATGGCTACACCTTC
.	TRBD2	TRBV19	TRBJ2-1	CASSRAASGSSYNEQFF	TGTGCCAGTAGCCGTGCAGCTAGCGGAAGCTCCTACAATGAGCAGTTCTTC
.	.	TRBV5-6	TRBJ2-7	CASSLEGEQYF	TGTGCCAGCAGCTTGGAGGGGGAGCAGTACTTC
.	.	TRBV7-2	TRBJ2-1	CASSPAGLYNEQFF	TGTGCCAGCAGCCCAGCAGGGCTATACAATGAGCAGTTCTTC
.	.	TRBV24-1	TRBJ2-2	CATTSGHGELFF	TGTGCCACCACCTCAGGTCACGGGGAGCTGTTTTTT
.	.	TRBV18	TRBJ2-1	CASSLLANEQFF	TGTGCCAGCTCCCTCCTAGCTAATGAGCAGTTCTTC
once	.	TRBV11-2	TRBJ2-3	CASSFWGADTQYF	TGTGCCAGCAGCTTTTGGGGGGCAGATACGCAGTATTTT
.	.	TRBV7-9	TRBJ2-5	CASSGPGMDQYF	TGTGCCAGCAGCGGACCCGGGATGGACCAGTACTTC
once	TRBD1	TRBV2	TRBJ1-2	CASSEELGWDRGFAGYTF	TGTGCCAGCAGTGAGGAGTTGGGATGGGACAGGGGCTTCGCTGGCTACACCTTC